This note documents a single TCR beta chain sequence. V dropped 7 bases and J dropped 8 bases, with 17 bases sitting between them. The length of the CDR3 is 13 residues. The V gene's germline CDR1 is MDHEN and CDR2 SYDVKM. In the original processing: Estimation of nucleated cell counts was performed using reference gene primer amplification. The protocol was immunoSEQ multiplex PCR, while the TCRdb copy is restricted to in-frame clones and leaves out a portion. V and J calls and clone size follow that table, whereas D and trimming were derived from the DNA. The profile shows about 270,000 clones, more than 80% of them singletons. This entry belongs to a study of blood T cell repertoires in COVID-19. As for the study in general: The United States, Italy and Spain provided the acute and convalescent COVID-19 samples. The analysed material was cDNA or gDNA that came from T cells, B-cell-depleted T cells, or PBMCs.

Recovered status applied to Cohort 3 donors who had two consecutive negative PCRs. It also applied to those with clearance or with symptom resolution. This clonotype originated in a woman between 18 and 29 years old who had recovered from COVID-19. Material: PBMCs or T cells enriched from blood (not recorded which). V usage is TRBV28 and J usage is TRBJ1-2, with D uncertain. The CDR3 sequence is CASIAGGNWGYTF. The CDR3, as DNA: TGTGCCAGCATCGCCGGCGGGAACTGGGGCTACACCTTC.